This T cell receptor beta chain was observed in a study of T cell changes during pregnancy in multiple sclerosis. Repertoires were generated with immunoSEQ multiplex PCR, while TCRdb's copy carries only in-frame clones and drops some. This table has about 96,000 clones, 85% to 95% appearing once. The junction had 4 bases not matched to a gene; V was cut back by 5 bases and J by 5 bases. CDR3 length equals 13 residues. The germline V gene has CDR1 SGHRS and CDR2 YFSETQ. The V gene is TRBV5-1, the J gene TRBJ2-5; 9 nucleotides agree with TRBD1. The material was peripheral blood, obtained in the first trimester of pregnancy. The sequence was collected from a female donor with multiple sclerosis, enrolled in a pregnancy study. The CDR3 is CASSAGQGETQYF. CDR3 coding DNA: TGCGCCAGCAGTGCGGGACAGGGTGAGACCCAGTACTTC.